This TCR beta chain was captured in a study of T cell responses to AZD1222 COVID-19 vaccine. Trimming stripped 3 bases from V and 0 bases from J, with 11 bases between. Germline CDR1 MNHEY, CDR2 SMNVEV (reference sequence). The CDR3 contains 15 residues. The study, taken as a whole, reports: Per reports, nearly half of all spike-specific TCRs target regions that are unmutated in variants. Only a handful of people who got AZD1222 tested seropositive at baseline. Among vaccine-associated CD4 TCRs, coverage spanned spike, with dominance at 160-218 and 743-854. Spike-specific TCR breadth and depth went up after people got two AZD1222 doses.

A remark on this clone: The antigen is undetermined.

The repertoire was sequenced with immunoSEQ multiplex PCR; TCRdb's copy has only in-frame clones and lacks some. The sample consists of some 25,000 clones, 70% to 90% of them appearing once. Here the sequenced sample was peripheral blood, taken 28 days after the second AZD1222 dose. This clonotype was obtained from an adult who received the AZD1222 COVID-19 vaccine. The genes are TRBV27 and TRBJ1-2; weak D call: TRBD1 (5 bases). The CDR3 protein is CASSFAGLSNYGYTF. The CDR3 DNA follows: TGTGCCAGCAGTTTCGCAGGGTTATCTAACTATGGCTACACCTTC.